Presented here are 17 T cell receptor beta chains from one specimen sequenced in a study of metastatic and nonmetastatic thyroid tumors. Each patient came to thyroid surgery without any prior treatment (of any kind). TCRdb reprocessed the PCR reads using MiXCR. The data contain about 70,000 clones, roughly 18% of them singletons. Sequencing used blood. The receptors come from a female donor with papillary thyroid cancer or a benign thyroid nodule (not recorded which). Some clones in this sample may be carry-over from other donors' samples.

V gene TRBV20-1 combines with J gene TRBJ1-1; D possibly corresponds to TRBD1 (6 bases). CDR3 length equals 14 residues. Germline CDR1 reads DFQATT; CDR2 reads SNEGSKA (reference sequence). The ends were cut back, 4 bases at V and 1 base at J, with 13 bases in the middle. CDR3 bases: TGCAGTGCTAAGAAGGGGGAAACGAACACTGAAGCTTTCTTT. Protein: CSAKKGETNTEAFF.

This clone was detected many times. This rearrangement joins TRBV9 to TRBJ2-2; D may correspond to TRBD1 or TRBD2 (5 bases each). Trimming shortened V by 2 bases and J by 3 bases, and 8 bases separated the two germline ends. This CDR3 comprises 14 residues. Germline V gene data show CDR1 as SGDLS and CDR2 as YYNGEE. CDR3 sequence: CASSVGTYTGELFF. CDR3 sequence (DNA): TGTGCCAGCAGCGTGGGGACCTACACCGGGGAGCTGTTTTTT.

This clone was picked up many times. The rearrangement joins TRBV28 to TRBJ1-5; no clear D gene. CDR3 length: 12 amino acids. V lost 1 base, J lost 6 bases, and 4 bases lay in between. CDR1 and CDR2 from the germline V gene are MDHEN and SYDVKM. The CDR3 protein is CASSLSSQPQHF. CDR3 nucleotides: TGTGCCAGCAGTTTATCGTCTCAGCCCCAGCATTTT.

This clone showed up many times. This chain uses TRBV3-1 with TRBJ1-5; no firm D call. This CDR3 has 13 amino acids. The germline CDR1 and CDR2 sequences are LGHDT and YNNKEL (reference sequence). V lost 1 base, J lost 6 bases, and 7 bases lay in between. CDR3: CASSQGSGQPQHF. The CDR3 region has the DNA TGTGCCAGCAGCCAAGGAAGCGGTCAGCCCCAGCATTTT. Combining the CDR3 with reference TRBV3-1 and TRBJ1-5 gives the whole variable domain DTAVSQTPKYLVTQMGNDKSIKCEQNLGHDTMYWYKQDSKKFLKIMFSYNNKELIINETVPNRFSPKSPDKAHLNLHINSLELGDSAVYFCASSQGSGQPQHFGDGTRLSIL.

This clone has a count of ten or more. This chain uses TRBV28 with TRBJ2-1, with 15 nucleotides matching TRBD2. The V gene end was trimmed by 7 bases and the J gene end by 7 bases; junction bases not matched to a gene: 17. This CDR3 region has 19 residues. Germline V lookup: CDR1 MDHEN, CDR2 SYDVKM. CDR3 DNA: TGTGCCAGCACCACCGTAGGACTAGCGGGAGGGATTAATAAGAATGAGCAGTTCTTC. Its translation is CASTTVGLAGGINKNEQFF.

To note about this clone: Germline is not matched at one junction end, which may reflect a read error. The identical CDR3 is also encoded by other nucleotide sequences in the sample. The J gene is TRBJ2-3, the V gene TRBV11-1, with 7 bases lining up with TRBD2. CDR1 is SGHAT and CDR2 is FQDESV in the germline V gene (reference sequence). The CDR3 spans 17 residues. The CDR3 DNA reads TGTGCCAGTAGCTTAGCGCGGGGCGGGGGATCCACAGATACACAGTATTTT. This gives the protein CASSLARGGGSTDTQYF. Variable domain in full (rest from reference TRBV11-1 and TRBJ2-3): EAEVAQSPRYKITEKSQAVAFWCDPISGHATLYWYRQILGQGPELLVQFQDESVVDDSQLPKDRFSAERLKGVDSTLKIQPAELGDSAMYLCASSLARGGGSTDTQYFGPGTRLTVL.

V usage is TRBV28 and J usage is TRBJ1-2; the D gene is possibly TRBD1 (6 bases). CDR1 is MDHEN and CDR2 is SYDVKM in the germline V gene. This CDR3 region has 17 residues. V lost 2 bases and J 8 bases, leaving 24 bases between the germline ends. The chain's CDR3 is CASSLISEGGALRGYTF. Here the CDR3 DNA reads TGTGCCAGCAGTTTAATCAGTGAGGGGGGGGCGCTTAGAGGCTACACCTTC.

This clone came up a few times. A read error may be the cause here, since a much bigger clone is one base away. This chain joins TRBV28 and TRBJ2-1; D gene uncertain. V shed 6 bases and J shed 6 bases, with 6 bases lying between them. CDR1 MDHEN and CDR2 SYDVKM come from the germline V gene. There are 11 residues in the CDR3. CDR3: CASRGCNEQFF. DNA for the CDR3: TGTGCCAGCAGGGGGTGCAATGAGCAGTTCTTC.

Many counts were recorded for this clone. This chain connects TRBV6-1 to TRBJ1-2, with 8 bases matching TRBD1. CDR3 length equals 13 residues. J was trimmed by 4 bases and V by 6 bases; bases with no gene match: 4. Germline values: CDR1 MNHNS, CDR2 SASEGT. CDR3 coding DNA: TGTGCCAGCAGCCCAGGGGGCAGCTATGGCTACACCTTC. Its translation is CASSPGGSYGYTF.

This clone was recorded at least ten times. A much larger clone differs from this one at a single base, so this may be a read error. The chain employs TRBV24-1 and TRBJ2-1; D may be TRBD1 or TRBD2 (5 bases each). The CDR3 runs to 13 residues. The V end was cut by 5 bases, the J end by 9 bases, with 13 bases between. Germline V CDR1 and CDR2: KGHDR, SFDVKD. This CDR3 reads CATSGVWGTEQFF. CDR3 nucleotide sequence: TGTGCCACCAGTGGAGTGTGGGGGACTGAGCAGTTCTTC.

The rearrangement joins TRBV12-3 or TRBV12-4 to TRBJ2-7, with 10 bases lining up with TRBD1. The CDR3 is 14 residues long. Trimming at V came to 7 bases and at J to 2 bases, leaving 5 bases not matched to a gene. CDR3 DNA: TGTGCCAGCACCCCGGGGACAGGGGCCTACGAGCAGTACTTC. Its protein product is CASTPGTGAYEQYF.

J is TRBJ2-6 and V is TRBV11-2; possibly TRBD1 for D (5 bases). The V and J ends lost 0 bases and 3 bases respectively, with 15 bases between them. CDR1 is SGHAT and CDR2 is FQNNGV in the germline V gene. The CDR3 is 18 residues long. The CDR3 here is CASSLDRRQILGANVLTF. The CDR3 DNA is TGTGCCAGCAGCTTAGATAGGCGACAGATACTTGGGGCCAACGTCCTGACTTTC.

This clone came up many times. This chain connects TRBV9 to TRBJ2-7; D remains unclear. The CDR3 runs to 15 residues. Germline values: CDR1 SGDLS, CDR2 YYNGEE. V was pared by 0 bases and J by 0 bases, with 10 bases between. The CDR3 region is CASSVDPAYSYEQYF. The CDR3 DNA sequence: TGTGCCAGCAGCGTAGACCCGGCGTACTCCTACGAGCAGTACTTC.

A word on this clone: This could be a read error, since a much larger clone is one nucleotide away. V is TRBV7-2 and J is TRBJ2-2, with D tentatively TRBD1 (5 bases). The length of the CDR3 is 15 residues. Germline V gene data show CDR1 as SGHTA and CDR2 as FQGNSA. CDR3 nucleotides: TGTGCCAGCAGTTTAGTGCAGGGTTGGGCCGGGGAGCTGTTTTTT. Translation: CASSLVQGWAGELFF.

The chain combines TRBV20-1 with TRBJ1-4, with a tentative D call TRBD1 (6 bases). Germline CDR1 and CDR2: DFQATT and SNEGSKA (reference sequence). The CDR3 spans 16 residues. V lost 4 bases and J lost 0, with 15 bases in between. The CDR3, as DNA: TGCAGTGCTAAAACAGGAGGGGGTGCAACTAATGAAAAACTGTTTTTT. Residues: CSAKTGGGATNEKLFF.

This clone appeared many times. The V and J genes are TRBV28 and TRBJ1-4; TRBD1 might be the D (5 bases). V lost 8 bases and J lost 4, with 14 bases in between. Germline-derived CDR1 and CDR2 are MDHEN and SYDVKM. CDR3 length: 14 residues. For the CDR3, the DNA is TGTGCCAGCCTCCCCGGGACCCTTAATGAAAAACTGTTTTTT. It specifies CASLPGTLNEKLFF.

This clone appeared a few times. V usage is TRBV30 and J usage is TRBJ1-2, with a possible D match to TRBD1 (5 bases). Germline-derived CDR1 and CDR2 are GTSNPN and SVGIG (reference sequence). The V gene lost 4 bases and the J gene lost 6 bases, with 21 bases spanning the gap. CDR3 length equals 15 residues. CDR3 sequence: CAWIRDGLSRDGYTF. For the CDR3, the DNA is TGTGCCTGGATCCGGGACGGTCTTTCACGAGATGGCTACACCTTC.